This is a list of T cell receptor beta chains from one sample in a study of control samples from healthy donors and cancer patients. Sequencing used immunoSEQ multiplex PCR; TCRdb keeps in-frame clones, though not all of them. The sample holds about 72,000 clones, approximately 92% seen once. Sequencing used blood. These receptors were taken from a woman aged 60-75 years in good health. Each CDR3 is given without its conserved first and last residue.

V gene	J gene	CDR3 protein
TRBV4-1	TRBJ1-5	ASSRTGGNQPQH
TRBV19	TRBJ2-7	ASSPRTSGSYEQY
TRBV28	TRBJ1-4	ASRPGQLTNEKLF
TRBV5-4	TRBJ2-5	ASSPDRAVETQY
TRBV10-3	TRBJ2-7	AITSEASGPTGEQY
TRBV6-1	TRBJ1-5	ASSDYSGQPQH
TRBV19	TRBJ2-4	ASATGYGNIQY
TRBV7-6	TRBJ2-3	ASSVMGQGFTDTQY
TRBV18	TRBJ1-5	ASSPATGEAGGSNQPQH
TRBV11-2	TRBJ1-1	ASSQSDRNTEAF
TRBV9	TRBJ1-3	ASSIYSGAEGNTIY
TRBV5-8	TRBJ2-1	ASSKRTSPRENEQF